A selection of T cell receptor beta chains follows, all from one sample in a study of blood T cell repertoires in COVID-19. Here immunoSEQ multiplex PCR was the method, and the copy in TCRdb shows in-frame clones only, minus some. The sample has about 210,000 clones; 65% to 85% are singletons. Sequencing used peripheral blood. Receptor source: a human donor in a cohort sampled during active COVID-19. The CDR3 runs from the conserved cysteine through the conserved F or W. D genes are given only for firm matches. Where a row states a size, it is once, few, many or the class of an expanded clone; other rows omit it.

TRBJ1-1 | TRBV28 | . | . | CASTRQTDMNTEAFF | TGTGCCAGCACCCGACAAACCGACATGAACACTGAAGCTTTCTTT
TRBJ2-1 | TRBV2 | . | TRBD2 | CASKKTSMDEQFF | TGTGCCAGCAAGAAGACTAGCATGGATGAGCAGTTCTTC
TRBJ1-2 | TRBV19 | . | . | CASSNRDTNYGYTF | TGTGCCAGTAGTAACCGGGACACGAACTATGGCTACACCTTC
TRBJ1-2 | TRBV19 | . | . | CASSIGPANYGYTF | TGTGCCAGTAGTATAGGCCCGGCTAACTATGGCTACACCTTC
TRBJ1-4 | TRBV19 | . | . | CASGRRDGEKLFF | TGTGCCAGTGGCCGGCGGGACGGGGAAAAACTGTTTTTT
TRBJ1-2 | TRBV10-3 | . | TRBD1 | CAIHRGQDGYTF | TGTGCCATCCACAGGGGGCAGGATGGCTACACCTTC
TRBJ2-7 | TRBV6-5 | . | TRBD1 | CASSYSGTGNEQYF | TGTGCCAGCAGTTACTCGGGGACAGGGAACGAGCAGTACTTC
TRBJ2-1 | TRBV4-1 | . | . | CASSQSPGATRSNEQFF | TGCGCCAGCAGCCAAAGTCCCGGCGCGACCCGGAGCAATGAGCAGTTCTTC
TRBJ2-7 | TRBV7-9 | . | . | CASSLGTANYEQYF | TGTGCCAGCAGCTTAGGAACTGCGAACTACGAGCAGTACTTC
TRBJ1-1 | TRBV6-5 | . | . | CASTPRGNTEAFF | TGTGCCAGCACTCCAAGGGGCAACACTGAAGCTTTCTTT
TRBJ2-2 | TRBV29-1 | few | . | CSAIKYTGELFF | TGCAGCGCGATTAAATACACCGGGGAGCTGTTTTTT
TRBJ1-1 | TRBV5-1 | few | TRBD1 | CASRRQGESTEAFF | TGCGCCAGCAGGAGACAGGGAGAGAGCACTGAAGCTTTCTTT
TRBJ2-7 | TRBV7-2 | . | . | CASRFNYEQYF | TGTGCCAGCAGGTTCAACTACGAGCAGTACTTC
TRBJ1-1 | TRBV28 | . | . | CASSFEVSVGNTEAFF | TGTGCCAGCAGTTTTGAGGTTTCGGTAGGGAACACTGAAGCTTTCTTT
TRBJ2-2 | TRBV28 | few | . | CASRWGGAGELFF | TGTGCCAGCAGATGGGGGGGCGCCGGGGAGCTGTTTTTT
TRBJ2-1 | TRBV28 | . | TRBD2 | CASSSPTGTSHSYNEQFF | TGTGCCAGCAGTTCCCCGACCGGGACTAGCCACTCCTACAATGAGCAGTTCTTC
TRBJ2-7 | TRBV6-6 | . | . | CASSSTDSGTYEQYF | TGTGCCAGCAGTTCCACGGACAGTGGAACCTACGAGCAGTACTTC
TRBJ1-1 | TRBV7-2 | few | . | CASSHHSPPGDTEAFF | TGTGCCAGCAGCCACCACAGCCCCCCAGGGGACACTGAAGCTTTCTTT
TRBJ2-1 | TRBV3-1/TRBV3-2 | . | TRBD2 | CASSHGPGGRSDEQFF | TGTGCCAGCAGCCATGGACCGGGGGGGCGTTCCGATGAGCAGTTCTTC
TRBJ1-5 | TRBV2 | . | TRBD1 | CASSVRGPGQPQHF | TGTGCCAGCAGTGTCAGGGGGCCGGGTCAGCCCCAGCATTTT
TRBJ1-5 | TRBV28 | . | . | CASNQGTNQPQHF | TGTGCCAGCAATCAGGGTACCAATCAGCCCCAGCATTTT
TRBJ2-2 | TRBV6-5 | . | TRBD1 | CASSTRQGSRRLFF | TGTGCCAGCAGTACGCGACAGGGGTCAAGAAGGCTGTTTTTT
TRBJ1-4 | TRBV24-1 | . | . | CATSRGGNEKLFF | TGTGCCACCAGTCGAGGGGGAAATGAAAAACTGTTTTTT
TRBJ2-3 | TRBV9 | . | TRBD2 | CASSVDSGGTDTQYF | TGTGCCAGCAGCGTTGATAGCGGGGGCACAGATACGCAGTATTTT
TRBJ2-7 | TRBV28 | . | . | CASSEAGVQYEQYF | TGTGCCAGCAGTGAGGCAGGGGTTCAGTACGAGCAGTACTTC
TRBJ2-7 | TRBV18 | once | TRBD2 | CASSPPNLAGDYEQYF | TGTGCCAGCTCACCACCGAACCTAGCGGGGGACTACGAGCAGTACTTC
TRBJ2-7 | TRBV18 | . | . | CASSPRRLEGDEQYF | TGTGCCAGCTCACCCCGACGGCTTGAAGGGGACGAGCAGTACTTC
TRBJ1-6 | TRBV6-1 | . | . | CASSEARGYRSPLHF | TGTGCCAGCAGTGAAGCGAGGGGGTACCGGTCACCCCTCCACTTT
TRBJ1-2 | TRBV3-1/TRBV3-2 | . | TRBD1 | CASSLGQGAGYTF | TGTGCCAGCAGCCTCGGACAGGGTGCTGGCTACACCTTC
TRBJ2-2 | TRBV4-1 | . | TRBD1 | CASSQARQGNTGELFF | TGCGCCAGCAGCCAAGCGAGACAGGGAAACACCGGGGAGCTGTTTTTT
TRBJ1-5 | TRBV19 | . | TRBD1 | CASSTGQRVSHF | TGTGCCAGTAGTACGGGACAGCGGGTTAGTCATTTT
TRBJ2-7 | TRBV28 | . | . | CASSLRDMAVPQQYF | TGTGCCAGCAGTTTAAGGGACATGGCCGTACCTCAGCAGTACTTC
TRBJ1-1 | TRBV19 | . | TRBD1 | CASSDRGETEAFF | TGTGCCAGTAGTGACAGGGGAGAGACTGAAGCTTTCTTT
TRBJ1-1 | TRBV3-1/TRBV3-2 | . | TRBD1 | CASRLQGATEAFF | TGTGCCAGCAGACTACAGGGGGCCACTGAAGCTTTCTTT
TRBJ1-1 | TRBV6-5 | . | . | CASSPADYEAFF | TGTGCCAGCAGTCCCGCTGACTATGAAGCTTTCTTT
TRBJ1-1 | TRBV5-1 | . | . | CASSLNQENTEAFF | TGCGCCAGCAGCTTAAATCAGGAGAACACTGAAGCTTTCTTT
TRBJ2-7 | TRBV11-2 | few | . | CASSSLGGGSSYEQYF | TGTGCCAGCAGCTCCCTGGGGGGAGGCAGCTCCTACGAGCAGTACTTC
TRBJ1-4 | TRBV6-5 | . | TRBD1 | CASRGTGREKLFF | TGTGCCAGCAGGGGGACAGGGCGGGAAAAACTGTTTTTT
TRBJ1-1 | TRBV7-9 | . | TRBD1 | CASSLQGDSTEAFF | TGTGCCAGCAGCCTCCAGGGGGACAGCACTGAAGCTTTCTTT
TRBJ2-1 | TRBV2 | . | . | CASRVAGGNEQFF | TGTGCCAGCAGAGTTGCAGGCGGGAATGAGCAGTTCTTC
TRBJ1-2 | TRBV9 | . | TRBD1 | CASSAGTGFNYGYTF | TGTGCCAGCAGCGCCGGGACAGGTTTCAACTATGGCTACACCTTC
TRBJ1-3 | TRBV9 | . | TRBD1 | CASSYGQGAFSSGNTIYF | TGTGCCAGCAGCTACGGACAGGGGGCCTTTAGCTCTGGAAACACCATATATTTT
TRBJ2-2 | TRBV6-6 | . | . | CASSPGGWRRDTGELFF | TGTGCCAGCAGTCCGGGGGGCTGGAGGCGGGACACCGGGGAGCTGTTTTTT
TRBJ2-3 | TRBV5-1 | . | TRBD2 | CASSSGLAGKRQYF | TGCGCCAGCAGCTCCGGACTAGCGGGGAAACGGCAGTATTTT
TRBJ1-5 | TRBV16 | . | TRBD1 | CASSDRDRGNQPQHF | TGTGCCAGCAGCGACCGGGACAGGGGTAATCAGCCCCAGCATTTT
TRBJ2-7 | TRBV7-2 | . | . | CASSLEEVGAEQYF | TGTGCCAGCAGCTTAGAAGAGGTTGGGGCCGAGCAGTACTTC